These T cell receptor beta chains were read from a single sample in a study. Assay: immunoSEQ multiplex PCR; the TCRdb copy retains only in-frame clones and omits some. Of some 70,000 clones in the sample, just under 95% are singletons; the top ten hold roughly 4%. What was sequenced was PBMCs. The source of these receptors is a man between 35 and 55 years old with rheumatoid arthritis. Each CDR3 is given with its conserved first and last residue. The D gene is left open where the match is weak. Some rows have no size entry. The others give once, few or many, or a class for an expanded clone.

d_call: NA; clone_size: NA; j_call: TRBJ2-5; v_call: TRBV7-2; cdr3_nt: TGTGCCAGCAGCCCCCCCCCAGGGCTAGAGACCCAGTACTTC; cdr3_aa: CASSPPPGLETQYF
d_call: NA; clone_size: once; j_call: TRBJ2-7; v_call: TRBV3-1/TRBV3-2; cdr3_nt: TGTGCCAGCAGCCAAGGAGGGTCGGGCGAGCAGTACTTC; cdr3_aa: CASSQGGSGEQYF
d_call: TRBD1; clone_size: NA; j_call: TRBJ1-2; v_call: TRBV9; cdr3_nt: TGTGCCAGCAGCACCATCCCGGACAGGATCTATGGCTACACCTTC; cdr3_aa: CASSTIPDRIYGYTF
d_call: NA; clone_size: NA; j_call: TRBJ2-5; v_call: TRBV5-4; cdr3_nt: TGTGCCAGCAGCTTGCCAGGGGGGGAGACCCAGTACTTC; cdr3_aa: CASSLPGGETQYF
d_call: TRBD1; clone_size: NA; j_call: TRBJ1-1; v_call: TRBV29-1; cdr3_nt: TGCAGCGGGTACTCCAGGGGGGGCACTGAAGCTTTCTTT; cdr3_aa: CSGYSRGGTEAFF
d_call: TRBD1; clone_size: NA; j_call: TRBJ2-5; v_call: TRBV9; cdr3_nt: TGTGCCAGCAGCGCTACAGGGGGCTACGAGACCCAGTACTTC; cdr3_aa: CASSATGGYETQYF
d_call: NA; clone_size: NA; j_call: TRBJ1-3; v_call: TRBV18; cdr3_nt: TGTGCCAGCTCACCCATGGGGGGCTACGGAAACACCATATATTTT; cdr3_aa: CASSPMGGYGNTIYF
d_call: TRBD1; clone_size: NA; j_call: TRBJ2-1; v_call: TRBV3-1/TRBV3-2; cdr3_nt: TGTGCCAGCAGCCGTACGGACAGGGTAGGAAGCAATGAGCAGTTCTTC; cdr3_aa: CASSRTDRVGSNEQFF
d_call: NA; clone_size: NA; j_call: TRBJ1-3; v_call: TRBV30; cdr3_nt: TGTGCCTGGAGTGTACACGAAAACACCATATATTTT; cdr3_aa: CAWSVHENTIYF
d_call: NA; clone_size: NA; j_call: TRBJ2-3; v_call: TRBV30; cdr3_nt: TGTGCCTGGAGTGGACAGGGTCGGGTATCGGGGGGAGCAGATACGCAGTATTTT; cdr3_aa: CAWSGQGRVSGGADTQYF
d_call: NA; clone_size: NA; j_call: TRBJ1-1; v_call: TRBV6-5; cdr3_nt: TGTGCCAGCAGTTCCATGCCGGGACGGGGGAACACTGAAGCTTTCTTT; cdr3_aa: CASSSMPGRGNTEAFF
d_call: TRBD2; clone_size: NA; j_call: TRBJ2-5; v_call: TRBV7-8; cdr3_nt: TGTGCCAGCAGCTTATGGGAGGGGGAGACCCAGTACTTC; cdr3_aa: CASSLWEGETQYF
d_call: TRBD1; clone_size: NA; j_call: TRBJ1-6; v_call: TRBV7-8; cdr3_nt: TGTGCCAGCAGCTCACCGGGACAGGGTCATAATTCACCCCTCCACTTT; cdr3_aa: CASSSPGQGHNSPLHF
d_call: NA; clone_size: NA; j_call: TRBJ2-7; v_call: TRBV11-2; cdr3_nt: TGTGCCAGCAGCTTAGATGCGGGATCAGGCTACGAGCAGTACTTC; cdr3_aa: CASSLDAGSGYEQYF
d_call: TRBD2; clone_size: NA; j_call: TRBJ2-2; v_call: TRBV19; cdr3_nt: TGTGCCAGTAGTATGCCTAGTTTTGCTAGCGGTTACACCGGGGAGCTGTTTTTT; cdr3_aa: CASSMPSFASGYTGELFF
d_call: NA; clone_size: NA; j_call: TRBJ2-2; v_call: TRBV5-4; cdr3_nt: TGTGCCAGCAGCTTGGCCGTGGGGGGGCAGGGCACCGGGGAGCTGTTTTTT; cdr3_aa: CASSLAVGGQGTGELFF
d_call: NA; clone_size: NA; j_call: TRBJ2-1; v_call: TRBV7-3; cdr3_nt: TGTGCCAGCAGCTTAACGTTTGCTGGCAATGAGCAGTTCTTC; cdr3_aa: CASSLTFAGNEQFF
d_call: NA; clone_size: NA; j_call: TRBJ1-6; v_call: TRBV7-3; cdr3_nt: TGTGCCAGCAGCCCTACAGGGATTAATTCACCCCTCCACTTT; cdr3_aa: CASSPTGINSPLHF
d_call: TRBD1; clone_size: NA; j_call: TRBJ2-6; v_call: TRBV29-1; cdr3_nt: TGCAGCGTTCTTGGGGACAGGGACGCTGGGGCCAACGTCCTGACTTTC; cdr3_aa: CSVLGDRDAGANVLTF
d_call: NA; clone_size: NA; j_call: TRBJ1-3; v_call: TRBV29-1; cdr3_nt: TGCAGCGTTGAAGATCGTAATAGGCAGGGTACAGTCTCGGGAAACACCATATATTTT; cdr3_aa: CSVEDRNRQGTVSGNTIYF
d_call: NA; clone_size: NA; j_call: TRBJ2-3; v_call: TRBV13; cdr3_nt: TGTGCCAGCAGCTTAAGATTAGGGTGGGAAGATACGCAGTATTTT; cdr3_aa: CASSLRLGWEDTQYF
d_call: NA; clone_size: NA; j_call: TRBJ1-5; v_call: TRBV30; cdr3_nt: TGTGCCTGGAGTCCGGATAGCAATCAGCCCCAGCATTTT; cdr3_aa: CAWSPDSNQPQHF
d_call: NA; clone_size: NA; j_call: TRBJ1-1; v_call: TRBV7-3; cdr3_nt: TGTGCCAGCAGCCTGAATGGAGAGAACACTGAAGCTTTCTTT; cdr3_aa: CASSLNGENTEAFF
d_call: NA; clone_size: NA; j_call: TRBJ2-1; v_call: TRBV18; cdr3_nt: TGTGCCAGCTCACCACCGGGACGATCAGCGGATCGCGATGAGCAGTTCTTC; cdr3_aa: CASSPPGRSADRDEQFF
d_call: NA; clone_size: NA; j_call: TRBJ2-2; v_call: TRBV4-3; cdr3_nt: TGCGCCAGTACGCCAGGGGGGCGTCCCGGGGAGCTGTTTTTT; cdr3_aa: CASTPGGRPGELFF
d_call: TRBD1; clone_size: NA; j_call: TRBJ2-5; v_call: TRBV7-3; cdr3_nt: TGTGCCAGCAGCTTAGGACAGGCCTACCAAGAGACCCAGTACTTC; cdr3_aa: CASSLGQAYQETQYF
d_call: NA; clone_size: NA; j_call: TRBJ2-7; v_call: TRBV5-4; cdr3_nt: TGTGCCAGCCACCAGAACAGGGCCGGGGAGCAGTACTTC; cdr3_aa: CASHQNRAGEQYF
d_call: TRBD1; clone_size: NA; j_call: TRBJ1-3; v_call: TRBV9; cdr3_nt: TGTGCCAGCAGCGTCACAGGGGCCCGAGGTGGAAACACCATATATTTT; cdr3_aa: CASSVTGARGGNTIYF
d_call: NA; clone_size: NA; j_call: TRBJ2-3; v_call: TRBV7-9; cdr3_nt: TGTGCCAGCAGCTTAGAGACAGATACGCAGTATTTT; cdr3_aa: CASSLETDTQYF
d_call: NA; clone_size: NA; j_call: TRBJ1-5; v_call: TRBV29-1; cdr3_nt: TGCAGCGTTGAAGATGAGCGGGGCCTCCAGCATTTT; cdr3_aa: CSVEDERGLQHF
d_call: NA; clone_size: NA; j_call: TRBJ2-3; v_call: TRBV4-3; cdr3_nt: TGCGCCAGCAGCCTTCGAGGCACAGATACGCAGTATTTT; cdr3_aa: CASSLRGTDTQYF
d_call: NA; clone_size: NA; j_call: TRBJ2-7; v_call: TRBV7-8; cdr3_nt: TGTGCCAGCAGCTTTCAGGGAGGCACCTACGAGCAGTACTTC; cdr3_aa: CASSFQGGTYEQYF
d_call: NA; clone_size: NA; j_call: TRBJ2-1; v_call: TRBV9; cdr3_nt: TGTGCCAGCAGCGTAGCGGCAGTTAACAATGAGCAGTTCTTC; cdr3_aa: CASSVAAVNNEQFF
d_call: NA; clone_size: NA; j_call: TRBJ1-2; v_call: TRBV30; cdr3_nt: TGTGCCTGGAGTGTACTACAGAACTATGGCTACACCTTC; cdr3_aa: CAWSVLQNYGYTF
d_call: NA; clone_size: NA; j_call: TRBJ2-2; v_call: TRBV19; cdr3_nt: TGTGCCACCCTAGGGGGGGGGACGAACACCGGGGAGCTGTTTTTT; cdr3_aa: CATLGGGTNTGELFF
d_call: NA; clone_size: NA; j_call: TRBJ2-2; v_call: TRBV3-1/TRBV3-2; cdr3_nt: TGTGCCACCTTCATGGGCGGGGAGCTGTTTTTT; cdr3_aa: CATFMGGELFF
d_call: NA; clone_size: NA; j_call: TRBJ2-3; v_call: TRBV7-2; cdr3_nt: TGTGCCAGCAGCTTAGCGCTCCGCCGAGGAGATACGCAGTATTTT; cdr3_aa: CASSLALRRGDTQYF
d_call: TRBD1; clone_size: NA; j_call: TRBJ2-3; v_call: TRBV7-2; cdr3_nt: TGTGCCAGCAGCTTAGAGGGCCTGACAGGGATGTATACGCAGTATTTT; cdr3_aa: CASSLEGLTGMYTQYF
d_call: NA; clone_size: NA; j_call: TRBJ1-2; v_call: TRBV28; cdr3_nt: TGTGCCAGCAGTCCGCCGTCGTGGGGGTACGGCTACACCTTC; cdr3_aa: CASSPPSWGYGYTF
d_call: TRBD1; clone_size: once; j_call: TRBJ2-2; v_call: TRBV29-1; cdr3_nt: TGCAGCGTCCCCCGGGACAGGGGTCGAGGGGAGCTGTTTTTT; cdr3_aa: CSVPRDRGRGELFF
d_call: NA; clone_size: NA; j_call: TRBJ1-1; v_call: TRBV5-1; cdr3_nt: TGCGCCAGCAGAAGAAAGAACACTGAAGCTTTCTTT; cdr3_aa: CASRRKNTEAFF
d_call: TRBD1; clone_size: NA; j_call: TRBJ1-1; v_call: TRBV5-1; cdr3_nt: TGCGCCAGCAGCTTGCAGGGGGTAGGGTACACTGAAGCTTTCTTT; cdr3_aa: CASSLQGVGYTEAFF
d_call: NA; clone_size: NA; j_call: TRBJ2-1; v_call: TRBV28; cdr3_nt: TGTGCCAGCAGGTTCAGTGTGAATGAGCAGTTCTTC; cdr3_aa: CASRFSVNEQFF
d_call: NA; clone_size: once; j_call: TRBJ1-1; v_call: TRBV9; cdr3_nt: TGTGCCAGCAGCGTAGAAGGCCAAGAAGCTTTCTTT; cdr3_aa: CASSVEGQEAFF
d_call: TRBD1; clone_size: once; j_call: TRBJ1-5; v_call: TRBV18; cdr3_nt: TGTGCCAGCTCACCCCCGAGTACAGGGGGCGATCAGCCCCAGCATTTT; cdr3_aa: CASSPPSTGGDQPQHF
d_call: TRBD1; clone_size: NA; j_call: TRBJ1-1; v_call: TRBV11-2; cdr3_nt: TGTGCCAGCAGCTTAGGGGGACAGGGGGCGCATTCACCGAGAATTTTCTTT; cdr3_aa: CASSLGGQGAHSPRIFF
d_call: TRBD2; clone_size: NA; j_call: TRBJ2-1; v_call: TRBV5-1; cdr3_nt: TGCGCCAGCAGCTTACCGGGACTAGTAACTGAGCAGTTCTTC; cdr3_aa: CASSLPGLVTEQFF
d_call: NA; clone_size: NA; j_call: TRBJ2-7; v_call: TRBV2; cdr3_nt: TGTGCCAGCAGTTTCGACGGGAATGGAGACTACGAGCAGTACTTC; cdr3_aa: CASSFDGNGDYEQYF
d_call: NA; clone_size: NA; j_call: TRBJ1-6; v_call: TRBV9; cdr3_nt: TGTGCCAGCAGCGTAGGCCCGGGGGGGGATAATTCACCCCTCCACTTT; cdr3_aa: CASSVGPGGDNSPLHF
d_call: TRBD2; clone_size: NA; j_call: TRBJ2-1; v_call: TRBV7-3; cdr3_nt: TGTGCCAGCAGCTTAAGGCCTAGCGGGAGGTTTGAGCAGTTCTTC; cdr3_aa: CASSLRPSGRFEQFF
d_call: TRBD1; clone_size: NA; j_call: TRBJ1-6; v_call: TRBV28; cdr3_nt: TGTGCCAGCAGTCCGATTACAGGGGTCGGGAATTCACCCCTCCACTTT; cdr3_aa: CASSPITGVGNSPLHF
d_call: NA; clone_size: once; j_call: TRBJ1-5; v_call: TRBV24-1; cdr3_nt: TGTGCCACCAGTGGGGGGAGAGGGGATAGCAATCAGCCCCAGCATTTT; cdr3_aa: CATSGGRGDSNQPQHF
d_call: NA; clone_size: NA; j_call: TRBJ1-3; v_call: TRBV9; cdr3_nt: TGTGCCAGCAGCGTAGCGGAAGTCAGGGATGTCTCTGGAAACACCATATATTTT; cdr3_aa: CASSVAEVRDVSGNTIYF
d_call: NA; clone_size: NA; j_call: TRBJ2-2; v_call: TRBV11-2; cdr3_nt: TGTGCCAGCAGCTTAAGACTAGCGAGGACAGGGGCGACCGGGGAGCTGTTTTTT; cdr3_aa: CASSLRLARTGATGELFF
d_call: TRBD2; clone_size: NA; j_call: TRBJ2-1; v_call: TRBV15; cdr3_nt: TGTGCCACCAGCAGGACTAGCGGGAGGGCCTCGTTCTCCTACAATGAGCAGTTCTTC; cdr3_aa: CATSRTSGRASFSYNEQFF
d_call: TRBD1; clone_size: NA; j_call: TRBJ1-1; v_call: TRBV11-2; cdr3_nt: TGTGCCAGCAGCTTAGCCCGGACAGGGGGAATGAACACTGAAGCTTTCTTT; cdr3_aa: CASSLARTGGMNTEAFF
d_call: NA; clone_size: NA; j_call: TRBJ2-7; v_call: TRBV9; cdr3_nt: TGTGCCAGCAGCGTAGGATCGGAAACCTACGAGCAGTACTTC; cdr3_aa: CASSVGSETYEQYF
d_call: NA; clone_size: NA; j_call: TRBJ1-3; v_call: TRBV6-1; cdr3_nt: TGTGCCAGCAGTGCCTACTACACAGGGTCAGGAAACACCATATATTTT; cdr3_aa: CASSAYYTGSGNTIYF